A selection of T cell receptor beta chains follows, all from one sample in a study of T-cell reconstitution after alpha-beta-depleted transplantation in children. From the PCR reads, TCRdb called clonotypes with MiXCR, one entry per CDR3 protein. The sample includes around 270,000 distinct CDR3 sequences, around 10% of them seen just once. The specimen was PBMCs, collected before TCRalphabeta/CD19-depleted stem cell transplant. These receptor sequences come from a boy younger than two with acute myeloid leukemia, due to receive a stem cell transplant. Both conserved end residues are part of each CDR3. D genes are given only for firm matches. Clone size is given for some rows only: seen once, a few or many times, or a class if the clone is expanded.

TGTGCCAGCAGCTCAAGGGACGGGTCAGATACGCAGTATTTT | CASSSRDGSDTQYF | TRBJ2-3 | NA | TRBV7-3 | many
TGTGCCAGCAGCTCGGGGACAAACTCCTACGAGCAGTACTTC | CASSSGTNSYEQYF | TRBJ2-7 | NA | TRBV5-5 | many
TGTGCCAGCAGCCCCAGGAGGGGATATGGAAACACCATATATTTT | CASSPRRGYGNTIYF | TRBJ1-3 | NA | TRBV7-2 | many
TGTGCCAGCAGCAAAAGGGACAGAAACTACGCTTACGAGCAGTACTTC | CASSKRDRNYAYEQYF | TRBJ2-7 | TRBD1 | TRBV7-9 | many
TGTGCCAGCAGCTTGGTAGGGTCCCCAACAAACACCGGGGAGCTGTTTTTT | CASSLVGSPTNTGELFF | TRBJ2-2 | NA | TRBV5-6 | many
TGTGCCAGCAGCCCCCGGGACTTCCCCACAGATACGCAGTATTTT | CASSPRDFPTDTQYF | TRBJ2-3 | NA | TRBV7-9 | NA
TGTGCCACCAGTGATATCGGGACTAATGCGAATGAGCAGTTCTTC | CATSDIGTNANEQFF | TRBJ2-1 | TRBD2 | TRBV24-1 | many
TGTGCCAGCAGTCCGACGGGACAGGGTGGGAAGACCCAGTACTTC | CASSPTGQGGKTQYF | TRBJ2-5 | TRBD1 | TRBV12-3/TRBV12-4 | many
TGTGCCAGCAGCGTAAACGGGGCCTCGGCCGGGGAGCTGTTTTTT | CASSVNGASAGELFF | TRBJ2-2 | NA | TRBV7-3 | NA
TGTGCCAGCAGCTTTCTCATACTCCGGGACAGGACCAACGTCCTGACTTTC | CASSFLILRDRTNVLTF | TRBJ2-6 | TRBD1 | TRBV7-2 | many
TGTGCCAGCAGCTTAAAGTCCCAAGAAGCGGGAGAAGTTTCCTACAATGAGCAGTTCTTC | CASSLKSQEAGEVSYNEQFF | TRBJ2-1 | TRBD2 | TRBV11-3 | few
TGTGCCAGCACCATGGGCCCCCCCAATGGCTACACCTTC | CASTMGPPNGYTF | TRBJ1-2 | NA | TRBV12-3/TRBV12-4 | few
TGTGCCAGCAGCGTAGGGGACAGGGGGCTCGACGAGCAGTACTTC | CASSVGDRGLDEQYF | TRBJ2-7 | TRBD1 | TRBV9 | few
TGTGCCAGCAGCAGGACTAGCGGAACCTACGAGCAGTACTTC | CASSRTSGTYEQYF | TRBJ2-7 | TRBD2 | TRBV12-3/TRBV12-4 | many
TGTGCCAGCAGTAGAAGCTGGGACGGCATCTCCTACGAGCAGTACTTC | CASSRSWDGISYEQYF | TRBJ2-7 | NA | TRBV12-3/TRBV12-4 | many
TGTGCCAGCAGTTTAGTAGGTTCCACTGAAGCTTTCTTT | CASSLVGSTEAFF | TRBJ1-1 | NA | TRBV28 | many
TGTGCCAGCAGCGCAAATAGCGGGGCCCCCTACGAGCAGTACTTC | CASSANSGAPYEQYF | TRBJ2-7 | TRBD2 | TRBV9 | many
TGCAGTGCTACCCCGACTAGCGGGGGGGGATCCAATGAGCAGTTCTTC | CSATPTSGGGSNEQFF | TRBJ2-1 | TRBD2 | TRBV20-1 | NA
TGTGCCAGCTGCTTAGGGACAGGGAAGGGCCGGGCAACCCGCGGGGCCTACGAGCAGTACTTC | CASCLGTGKGRATRGAYEQYF | TRBJ2-7 | TRBD1 | TRBV7-9 | many
TGTGCCAGCAGACACCGGGAGTATAAGTTT | CASRHREYKF | TRBJ1-1 | NA | TRBV6-2/TRBV6-3 | many
TGCAGTGCTAGAGATTATCTACAGGGGAGGAATGAAAAACTGTTTTTT | CSARDYLQGRNEKLFF | TRBJ1-4 | TRBD1 | TRBV20-1 | NA
TGTGCCAGCAGTCGAATCAGGCAGTCGAGTCAGCACCAGCATTTT | CASSRIRQSSQHQHF | TRBJ1-5 | NA | TRBV6-2/TRBV6-3 | NA
TGTGCCAGCAGTTACTTGGGACTCCCCGAGGCTGGGGCCAACGTCCTGACTTTC | CASSYLGLPEAGANVLTF | TRBJ2-6 | NA | TRBV6-5 | NA
TGTGCCAGCAGCGGGACAGGGTTCAATCAGCCCCAGCATTTT | CASSGTGFNQPQHF | TRBJ1-5 | TRBD1 | TRBV12-3/TRBV12-4 | many
TGTGCCAGCAGTGAAGCGAGGGGTGGACAGCCCCAGCATTTT | CASSEARGGQPQHF | TRBJ1-5 | NA | TRBV2 | many
TGCGCCAGCAGCTTGGAAACCCCGGGGACCTACGAGCAGTACTTC | CASSLETPGTYEQYF | TRBJ2-7 | NA | TRBV5-1 | many
TGTGCCAGCAGCCTCCTAGACAGGGAGACCCAGTACTTC | CASSLLDRETQYF | TRBJ2-5 | NA | TRBV21-1 | many
TGTGCCAGCAGTCGACCCGGGACAGGGCGATCCAAAAACATTCAGTACTTC | CASSRPGTGRSKNIQYF | TRBJ2-4 | TRBD1 | TRBV28 | NA
TGCGCCAGCAGCTTGGCAGGACTAGCGGGGACTAGCTCCTACAATGAGCAGTTCTTC | CASSLAGLAGTSSYNEQFF | TRBJ2-1 | TRBD2 | TRBV5-1 | many
TGTGCCAGCAGTCCGGATAGCGGGAGGAGGTCAGATACGCAGTATTTT | CASSPDSGRRSDTQYF | TRBJ2-3 | TRBD2 | TRBV6-4 | many
TGCAGTGCAGACGTTTTTGAGGGAGAGACCCAGTACTTC | CSADVFEGETQYF | TRBJ2-5 | NA | TRBV20-1 | NA
TGCGCCAGCAGCTTCACCCCACTAGCGGGAGGGTACAATGAGCAGTTCTTC | CASSFTPLAGGYNEQFF | TRBJ2-1 | TRBD2 | TRBV5-1 | many
TGTGCCAGCAGCTTTGGGCGGTTCTACGAGCAGTACTTC | CASSFGRFYEQYF | TRBJ2-7 | NA | TRBV7-6 | many
TGTGCCAGCAGTTTAGCGCTCTTCTTTGCGGGCGAAGGGAAGACCCAGTACTTC | CASSLALFFAGEGKTQYF | TRBJ2-5 | NA | TRBV12-3/TRBV12-4 | few
TGTGCCAGCAGCTTGGCCCGTCTCTCTGGGGCCAACGTCCTGACTTTC | CASSLARLSGANVLTF | TRBJ2-6 | NA | TRBV5-8 | many
TGTGCCACCAGCAGAGATCGACAGGGTACGGACCAGTACTTC | CATSRDRQGTDQYF | TRBJ2-5 | TRBD1 | TRBV15 | many
TGTGCCAGCAGTTACTTTTCGACAGGTCTGAATAAATCCCTCCACTTT | CASSYFSTGLNKSLHF | TRBJ1-6 | NA | TRBV6-5 | few
TGCAGTGCCCCGGTTAGCGCTAACAATGAGCAGTTCTTC | CSAPVSANNEQFF | TRBJ2-1 | NA | TRBV20-1 | many
TGTGCCAGCAGCTGGGACTTGCAAGAGACCCAGTACTTC | CASSWDLQETQYF | TRBJ2-5 | NA | TRBV7-2 | many
TGCGCCAGCAGCCTACGCAGCGGCGGAGGCACTGAAGCTTTCTTT | CASSLRSGGGTEAFF | TRBJ1-1 | NA | TRBV4-3 | many
TGCAGCGTTGAAGATCAAGCGGAGGAGAGGGGAGAGACCCAGTACTTC | CSVEDQAEERGETQYF | TRBJ2-5 | NA | TRBV29-1 | many
TGTGCCAGTAGTCCGCCCGGGACAGACAATCAGCCCCAGCATTTT | CASSPPGTDNQPQHF | TRBJ1-5 | TRBD1 | TRBV19 | few
TGCAGCGTCCTTCCTCCCGACATCTTCCGCAATGGCTACACCTTC | CSVLPPDIFRNGYTF | TRBJ1-2 | NA | TRBV29-1 | many
TGTGCCAGCAGTCTCTCTCAGGACAGCAATCAGCCCCAGCATTTT | CASSLSQDSNQPQHF | TRBJ1-5 | NA | TRBV6-1 | few
TGTGCCATCAGTGAGTCGGCAGGAACCCGAAGGAGCACTGAAGCTTTCTTT | CAISESAGTRRSTEAFF | TRBJ1-1 | NA | TRBV10-3 | many
TGTGCCAGCAGCTTAGTGTCTCGGCTAGCGAATGAGCAGTTCTTC | CASSLVSRLANEQFF | TRBJ2-1 | NA | TRBV7-2 | NA
TGTGCCAGCAGCTGGGCTAGCGGGGGTTTCGATGAGCAGTTCTTC | CASSWASGGFDEQFF | TRBJ2-1 | TRBD2 | TRBV9 | many